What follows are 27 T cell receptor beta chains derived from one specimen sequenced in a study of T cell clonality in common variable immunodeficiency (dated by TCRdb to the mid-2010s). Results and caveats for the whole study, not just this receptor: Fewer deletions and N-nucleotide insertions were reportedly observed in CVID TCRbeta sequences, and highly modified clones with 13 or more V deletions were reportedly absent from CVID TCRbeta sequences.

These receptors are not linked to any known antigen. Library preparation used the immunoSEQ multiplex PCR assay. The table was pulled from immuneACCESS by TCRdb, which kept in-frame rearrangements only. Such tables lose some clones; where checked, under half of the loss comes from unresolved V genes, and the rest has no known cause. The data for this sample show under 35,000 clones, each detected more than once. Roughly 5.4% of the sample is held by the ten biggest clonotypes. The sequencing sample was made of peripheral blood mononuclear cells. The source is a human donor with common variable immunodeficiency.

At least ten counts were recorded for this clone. This CDR3 reads CASSPIDRAGYTF. The sequenced CDR3 bases are TGTGCCAGCAGCCCCATCGACAGGGCTGGC. This chain links TRBV11-2 with TRBJ1-2, with TRBD1 identical over 7 bases. The CDR3 goes on 3 residues after the read ends, and that part is filled in from the germline J gene. The V and J ends lost 5 bases and 7 bases, in that order; junction bases with no gene match: 7. CDR3 length equals 13 residues. Per germline, CDR1 SGHAT and CDR2 FQNNGV.

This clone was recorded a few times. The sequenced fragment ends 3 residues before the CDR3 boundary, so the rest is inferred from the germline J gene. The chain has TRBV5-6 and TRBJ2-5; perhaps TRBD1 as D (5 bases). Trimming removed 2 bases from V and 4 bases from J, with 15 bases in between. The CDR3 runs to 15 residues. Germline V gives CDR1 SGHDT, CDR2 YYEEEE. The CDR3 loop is CASSFGQGLSETQYF. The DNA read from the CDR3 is TGTGCCAGCAGCTTCGGGCAGGGCTTGTCAGAGACC. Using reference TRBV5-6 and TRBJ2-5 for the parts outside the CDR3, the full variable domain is DAGVTQSPTHLIKTRGQQVTLRCSPKSGHDTVSWYQQALGQGPQFIFQYYEEEERQRGNFPDRFSGHQFPNYSSELNVNALLLGDSALYLCASSFGQGLSETQYFGPGTRLLVL.

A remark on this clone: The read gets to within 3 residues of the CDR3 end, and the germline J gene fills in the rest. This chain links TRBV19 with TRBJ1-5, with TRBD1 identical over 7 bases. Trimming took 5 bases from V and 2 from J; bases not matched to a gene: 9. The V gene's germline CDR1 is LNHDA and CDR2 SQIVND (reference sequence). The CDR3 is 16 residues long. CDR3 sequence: CASSATGDVGNQPQHF. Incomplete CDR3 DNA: TGTGCCAGTAGTGCCACAGGGGATGTGGGCAATCAGCCC.

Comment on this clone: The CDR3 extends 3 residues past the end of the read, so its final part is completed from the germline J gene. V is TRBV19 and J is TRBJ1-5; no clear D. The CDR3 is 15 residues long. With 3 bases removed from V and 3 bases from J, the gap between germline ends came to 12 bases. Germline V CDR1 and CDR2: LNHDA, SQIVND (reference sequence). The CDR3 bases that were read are TGTGCCAGTAGTATGGTAGGCCAGGCCAATCAGCCC. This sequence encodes CASSMVGQANQP. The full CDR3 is CASSMVGQANQPQHF.

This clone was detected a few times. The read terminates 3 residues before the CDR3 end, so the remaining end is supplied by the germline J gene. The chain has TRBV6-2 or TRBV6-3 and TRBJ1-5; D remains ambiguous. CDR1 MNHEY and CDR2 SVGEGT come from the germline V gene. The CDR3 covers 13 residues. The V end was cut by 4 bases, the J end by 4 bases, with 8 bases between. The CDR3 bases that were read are TGTGCCAGCAGTTCCCTACCTAATCAGCCC. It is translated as CASSSLPNQP. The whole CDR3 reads CASSSLPNQPQHF.

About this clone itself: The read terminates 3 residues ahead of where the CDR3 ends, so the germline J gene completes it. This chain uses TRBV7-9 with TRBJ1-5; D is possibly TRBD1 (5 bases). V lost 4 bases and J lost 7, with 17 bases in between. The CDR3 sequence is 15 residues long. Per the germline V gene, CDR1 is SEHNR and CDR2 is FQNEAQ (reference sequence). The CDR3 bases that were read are TGTGCCAGCAGCTCAGGGAGGGGCGCGGGGCAGCCC. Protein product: CASSSGRGAGQP. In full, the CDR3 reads CASSSGRGAGQPQHF.

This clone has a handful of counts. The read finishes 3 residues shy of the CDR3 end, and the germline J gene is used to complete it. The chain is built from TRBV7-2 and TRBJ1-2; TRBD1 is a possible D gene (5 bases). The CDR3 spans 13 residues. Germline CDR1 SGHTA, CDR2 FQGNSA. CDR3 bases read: TGTGCCAGCGCACCCAGGGCAGGGCAGGAC. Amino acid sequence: CASAPRAGQD. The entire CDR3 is CASAPRAGQDYTF.

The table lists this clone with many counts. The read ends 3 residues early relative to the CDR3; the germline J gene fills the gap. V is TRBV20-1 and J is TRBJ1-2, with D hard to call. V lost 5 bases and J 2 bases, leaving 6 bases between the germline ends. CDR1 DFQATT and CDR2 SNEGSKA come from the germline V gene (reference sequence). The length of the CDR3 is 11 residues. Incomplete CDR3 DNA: TGCAGTGCTCAGGAGAACTATGGC. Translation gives CSAQENYG. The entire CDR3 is CSAQENYGYTF.

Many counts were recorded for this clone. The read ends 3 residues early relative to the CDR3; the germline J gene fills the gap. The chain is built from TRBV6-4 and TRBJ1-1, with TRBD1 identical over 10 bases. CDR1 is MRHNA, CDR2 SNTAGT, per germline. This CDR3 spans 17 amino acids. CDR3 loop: CASSDRGGTGAPLKAFF. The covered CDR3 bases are TGTGCCAGCAGTGACCGTGGTGGGACAGGGGCCCCGCTGAAA.

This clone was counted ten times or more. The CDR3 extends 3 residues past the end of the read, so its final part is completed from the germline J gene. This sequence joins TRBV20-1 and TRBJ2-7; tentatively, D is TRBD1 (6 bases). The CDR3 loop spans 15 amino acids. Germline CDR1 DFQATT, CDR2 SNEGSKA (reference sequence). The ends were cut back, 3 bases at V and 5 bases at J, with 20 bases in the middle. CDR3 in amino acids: CSASNPQGMVHEQYF. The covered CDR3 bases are TGCAGTGCTAGTAACCCGCAGGGGATGGTCCACGAG.

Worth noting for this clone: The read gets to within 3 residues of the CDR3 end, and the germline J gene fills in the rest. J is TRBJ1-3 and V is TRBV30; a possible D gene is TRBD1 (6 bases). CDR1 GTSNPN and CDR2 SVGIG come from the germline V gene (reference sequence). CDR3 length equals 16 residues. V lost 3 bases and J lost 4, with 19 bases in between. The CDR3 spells CAWSWDLWTAGNTIYF. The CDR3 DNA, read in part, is TGTGCCTGGAGCTGGGACCTTTGGACAGCCGGAAACACC.

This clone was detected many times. The CDR3 is CASSLSGQGTTNEKLFF. The sequenced CDR3 bases are TGCGCCAGCAGCTTATCGGGACAGGGGACAACTAATGAAAAA. The chain employs TRBV5-1 and TRBJ1-4; 10 nucleotides line up with TRBD1. The sequence runs out 3 residues before the end of the CDR3; the remainder is reconstructed from the germline J gene. CDR3 length: 17 amino acids. Germline V gene data show CDR1 as SGHRS and CDR2 as YFSETQ. V was clipped by 2 bases and J by 0 bases; unmatched bases: 4.

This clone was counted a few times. CDR3 bases read: TGTGCCAGCTCCGGGGGGAACAATCAGCCC. The encoded protein is CASSGGNNQP. The full-length CDR3 reads as CASSGGNNQPQHF. The V gene is TRBV18, the J gene TRBJ1-5, with D tentatively TRBD1 (5 bases). The CDR3 is cut off 3 residues early in the read; its end comes from the germline J gene. Germline lookup yields CDR1 KGHSH and CDR2 LQKENI. V was trimmed by 6 bases and J by 3 bases, leaving 9 bases between them. The CDR3 loop spans 13 amino acids.

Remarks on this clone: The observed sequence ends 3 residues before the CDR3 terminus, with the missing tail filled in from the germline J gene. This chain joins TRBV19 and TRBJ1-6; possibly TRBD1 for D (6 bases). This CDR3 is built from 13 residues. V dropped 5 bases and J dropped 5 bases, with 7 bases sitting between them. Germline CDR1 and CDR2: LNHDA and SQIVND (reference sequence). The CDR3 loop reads CASSEGDNSPLHF. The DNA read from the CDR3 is TGTGCCAGTAGTGAGGGGGATAATTCACCC.

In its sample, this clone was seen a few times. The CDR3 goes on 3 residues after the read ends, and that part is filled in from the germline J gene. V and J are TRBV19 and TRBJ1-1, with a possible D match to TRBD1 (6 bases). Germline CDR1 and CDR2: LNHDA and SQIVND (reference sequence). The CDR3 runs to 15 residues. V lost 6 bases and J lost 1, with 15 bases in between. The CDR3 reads CASRRGGPENTEAFF. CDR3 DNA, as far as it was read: TGTGCCAGTAGACGGGGGGGGCCGGAGAACACTGAA. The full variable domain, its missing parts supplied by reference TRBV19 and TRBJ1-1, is DGGITQSPKYLFRKEGQNVTLSCEQNLNHDAMYWYRQDPGQGLRLIYYSQIVNDFQKGDIAEGYSVSREKKESFPLTVTSAQKNPTAFYLCASRRGGPENTEAFFGQGTRLTVV.

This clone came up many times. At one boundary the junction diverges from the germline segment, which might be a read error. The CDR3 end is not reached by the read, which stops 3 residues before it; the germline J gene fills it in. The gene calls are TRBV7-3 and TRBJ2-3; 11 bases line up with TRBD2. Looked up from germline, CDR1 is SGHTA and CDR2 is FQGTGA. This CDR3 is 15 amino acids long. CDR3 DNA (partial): TGTGCCAGCAGCCTAACTAGCGGGGGTTCAGATACG. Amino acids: CASSLTSGGSDT. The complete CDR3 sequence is CASSLTSGGSDTQYF.

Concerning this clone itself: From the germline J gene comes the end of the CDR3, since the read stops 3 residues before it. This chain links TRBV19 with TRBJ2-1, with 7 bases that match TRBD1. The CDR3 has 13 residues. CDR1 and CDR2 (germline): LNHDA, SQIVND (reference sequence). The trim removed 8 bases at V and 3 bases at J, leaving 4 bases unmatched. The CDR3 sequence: CASDGQDYNEQFF. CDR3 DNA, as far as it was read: TGTGCCAGTGATGGACAGGACTACAATGAG.

CDR3 DNA (partial): TGTGCCAGCAGCCCCTTTATGGAACAGGGCGGA. Translated: CASSPFMEQGG. From start to end, the CDR3 is CASSPFMEQGGAFF. The chain couples TRBV5-5 to TRBJ1-1, with a tentative D call TRBD1 (6 bases). The read finishes 3 residues shy of the CDR3 end, and the germline J gene is used to complete it. The CDR3 contains 14 residues. Germline V gene sequence: CDR1 SGHKS, CDR2 YYEKEE (reference sequence).

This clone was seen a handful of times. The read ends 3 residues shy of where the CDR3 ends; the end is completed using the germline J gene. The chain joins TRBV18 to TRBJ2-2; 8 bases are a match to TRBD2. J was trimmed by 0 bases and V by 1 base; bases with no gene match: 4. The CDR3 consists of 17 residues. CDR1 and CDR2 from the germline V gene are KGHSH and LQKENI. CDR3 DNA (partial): TGTGCCAGCTCACCACTAGCGGGGTATTCGAACACCGGGGAG. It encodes CASSPLAGYSNTGE. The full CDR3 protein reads CASSPLAGYSNTGELFF.

CDR3 loop: CASSRGGLTYTGELFF. The DNA read from the CDR3 is TGTGCCAGTAGCCGTGGTGGACTTACCTACACCGGGGAG. The V call is TRBV19, the J call TRBJ2-2, with D possibly matching TRBD2 (5 bases). The read ends 3 residues before the CDR3 terminus; that terminus is restored from the germline J gene. The V gene lost 6 bases and the J gene lost 3 bases, with 17 bases spanning the gap. Germline V gene data show CDR1 as LNHDA and CDR2 as SQIVND (reference sequence). This CDR3 comprises 16 residues.

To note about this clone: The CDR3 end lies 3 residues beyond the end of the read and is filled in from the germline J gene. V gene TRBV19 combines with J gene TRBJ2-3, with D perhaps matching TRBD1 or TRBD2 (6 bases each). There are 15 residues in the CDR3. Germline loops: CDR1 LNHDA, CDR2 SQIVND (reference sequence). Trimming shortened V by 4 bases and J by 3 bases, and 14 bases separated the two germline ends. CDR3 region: CASSSRRGSTDTQYF. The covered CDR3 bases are TGTGCCAGTAGTAGCCGGAGGGGGTCGACAGATACG.

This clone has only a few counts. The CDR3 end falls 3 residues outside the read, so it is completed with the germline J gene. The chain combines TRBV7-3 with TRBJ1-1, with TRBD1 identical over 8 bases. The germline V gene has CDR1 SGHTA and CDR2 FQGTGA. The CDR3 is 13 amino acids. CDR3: CASSLTQTGVAFF. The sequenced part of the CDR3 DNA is TGTGCCAGCAGCTTAACCCAGACAGGGGTA.

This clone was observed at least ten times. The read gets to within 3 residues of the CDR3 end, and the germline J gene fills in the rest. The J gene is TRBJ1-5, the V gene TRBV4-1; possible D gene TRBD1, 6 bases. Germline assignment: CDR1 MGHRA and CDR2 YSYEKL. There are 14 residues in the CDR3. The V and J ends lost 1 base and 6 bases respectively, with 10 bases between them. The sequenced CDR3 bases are TGCGCCAGCAGCCAAGCAGGGGTGAGTCAGCCC. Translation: CASSQAGVSQP. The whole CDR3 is CASSQAGVSQPQHF.

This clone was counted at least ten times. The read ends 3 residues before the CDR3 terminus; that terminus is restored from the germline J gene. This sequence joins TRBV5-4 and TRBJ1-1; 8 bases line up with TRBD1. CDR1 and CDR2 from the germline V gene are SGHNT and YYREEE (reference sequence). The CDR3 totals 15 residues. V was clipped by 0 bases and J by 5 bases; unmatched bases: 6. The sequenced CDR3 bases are TGTGCCAGCAGCTTGGGCCCAACAGGGGGGACTGAA. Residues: CASSLGPTGGTE. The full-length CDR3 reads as CASSLGPTGGTEAFF.

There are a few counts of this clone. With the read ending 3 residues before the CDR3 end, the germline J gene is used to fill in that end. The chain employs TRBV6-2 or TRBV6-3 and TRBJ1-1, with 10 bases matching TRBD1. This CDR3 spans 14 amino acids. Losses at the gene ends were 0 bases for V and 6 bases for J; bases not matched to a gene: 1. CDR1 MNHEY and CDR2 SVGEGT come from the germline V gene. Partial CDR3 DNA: TGTGCCAGCAGTTACTCAGGGACAGGGGCTGAA. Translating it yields CASSYSGTGAE. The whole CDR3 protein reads CASSYSGTGAEAFF.

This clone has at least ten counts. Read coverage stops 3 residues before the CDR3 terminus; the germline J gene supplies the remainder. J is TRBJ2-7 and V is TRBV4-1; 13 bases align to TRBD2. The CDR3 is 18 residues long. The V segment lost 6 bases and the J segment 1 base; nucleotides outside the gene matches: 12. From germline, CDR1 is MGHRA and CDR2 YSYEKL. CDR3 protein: CASSPITSTSGGSYEQYF. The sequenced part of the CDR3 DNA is TGCGCCAGCAGTCCTATTACATCGACTAGCGGGGGGTCCTACGAG.

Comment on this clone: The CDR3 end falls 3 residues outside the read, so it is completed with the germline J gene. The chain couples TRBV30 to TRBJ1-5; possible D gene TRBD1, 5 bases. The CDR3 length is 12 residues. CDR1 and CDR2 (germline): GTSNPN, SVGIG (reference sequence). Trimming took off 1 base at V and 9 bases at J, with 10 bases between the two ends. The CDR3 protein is CAWSDPGGPQHF. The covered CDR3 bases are TGTGCCTGGAGTGACCCCGGGGGGCCC.